This entry features one TCR beta chain sequence. This sample is part of a study of blood T cell repertoires in COVID-19. Study-level background: The origin of the acute and convalescent COVID-19 samples was the United States, Italy and Spain. Sample material is recorded as cDNA or gDNA derived from T cells, B-cell-depleted T cells, or PBMCs.

Trimming removed 5 bases from V and 11 bases from J, with 22 bases in between. Per germline, CDR1 SGHAT and CDR2 FQDESV (reference sequence). The CDR3 spans 14 residues. Authors' methods: Reference gene primers were amplified, and this amplification served to estimate nucleated cell counts. Clones were sequenced by immunoSEQ multiplex PCR, and TCRdb holds only the in-frame ones, with some missing. V, J and clone size are those of that table, while D and trimming were read from the DNA. This sample has a few hundred thousand clones; around nine tenths occur once, and the top ten carry less than 3.5%. Sequenced input: peripheral blood. V usage is TRBV11-1 and J usage is TRBJ2-7; D possibly corresponds to TRBD1 (5 bases). This clonotype was sampled from a human donor in a cohort sampled during active COVID-19. CDR3 loop: CASSRGSLPIHEYF. In nucleotides, the CDR3 is TGTGCCAGCAGCAGGGGATCCCTCCCAATCCATGAGTACTTC.